These 26 T cell receptor beta chains were sequenced from one sample in a study of blood T cell repertoires in COVID-19. Generated by immunoSEQ multiplex PCR, the TCRdb table keeps only in-frame clones and is missing some. The sample has 95,000 to 150,000 clones; 80% are singletons. Sequencing input: peripheral blood. These receptors came from a man in his 60s with active or convalescent COVID-19.

This clone was seen a single time. The gene calls are TRBV18 and TRBJ2-7; 9 nucleotides match TRBD2. With 3 bases clipped from V and 4 bases from J, the junction kept 4 bases outside the gene matches. Germline V gives CDR1 KGHSH, CDR2 LQKENI. The CDR3 loop spans 14 amino acids. CDR3 coding DNA: TGTGCCAGCTCACCGCCAGCGGGAGGATACGAGCAGTACTTC. This encodes CASSPPAGGYEQYF. The full variable domain, rest sourced from reference TRBV18 and TRBJ2-7, is NAGVMQNPRHLVRRRGQEARLRCSPMKGHSHVYWYRQLPEEGLKFMVYLQKENIIDESGMPKERFSAEFPKEGPSILRIQQVVRGDSAAYFCASSPPAGGYEQYFGPGTRLTVT.

The rearrangement uses TRBV7-8 and TRBJ1-3; D remains unclear. Germline-derived CDR1 and CDR2 are SGHVS and FQNEAQ. The V gene lost 1 base and the J gene lost 0 bases, with 10 bases spanning the gap. The CDR3 totals 16 residues. In DNA form, the CDR3 reads TGTGCCAGCAGCTTAGGGAGACCGCGCTCTGGAAACACCATATATTTT. Translating it yields CASSLGRPRSGNTIYF.

CDR3: CASSLTAGTGIGYGYTF. The CDR3 DNA follows: TGCGCCAGCAGCCTCACAGCCGGGACAGGGATAGGGTATGGCTACACCTTC. The chain joins TRBV4-3 to TRBJ1-2; TRBD1 aligns across 9 bases. Per germline, CDR1 LGHNA and CDR2 YSLEER. V lost 4 bases and J lost 5; bases outside the gene matches: 14. The CDR3 runs 17 residues.

The chain links TRBV3-1 (or the pseudogene TRBV3-2) to TRBJ1-1; D may be TRBD1 (6 bases). V was pared by 0 bases and J by 5 bases, with 10 bases between. The length of the CDR3 is 14 residues. Germline V gene lookup returns CDR1 LGHDT and CDR2 YNNKEL (reference sequence). In nucleotides, the CDR3 is TGTGCCAGCAGCCAAGAAGCAGGGGAGACTGAAGCTTTCTTT. Its translation: CASSQEAGETEAFF.

V gene TRBV6-5 combines with J gene TRBJ2-3; 8 bases line up with TRBD1. Germline V CDR1 and CDR2: MNHEY, SVGAGI. J lost 4 bases, V lost 8 bases, and 2 bases had no gene match. This CDR3 contains 12 residues. CDR3 protein: CASGQGPDTQYF. For the CDR3, the DNA is TGTGCCAGCGGACAGGGCCCAGATACGCAGTATTTT.

The V and J genes are TRBV5-4 and TRBJ1-6; D might be TRBD1 (6 bases). Deletions cut 3 bases from V and 5 bases from J, with 15 bases between. Germline assignment: CDR1 SGHNT and CDR2 YYREEE (reference sequence). The CDR3 spans 16 residues. The CDR3: CASSSDEDRDNSPLHF. In nucleotides, the CDR3 is TGTGCCAGCAGCTCGGACGAGGACAGAGATAATTCACCCCTCCACTTT.

The CDR3 here is CASKRQGPYGYTF. The CDR3 DNA is TGTGCCAGTAAGAGACAGGGGCCCTATGGCTACACCTTC. This sequence joins TRBV19 and TRBJ1-2, with 8 bases that match TRBD1. Losses at the gene ends were 7 bases for V and 4 bases for J; bases not matched to a gene: 5. Germline loops: CDR1 LNHDA, CDR2 SQIVND (reference sequence). There are 13 residues in the CDR3.

V and J are TRBV10-3 and TRBJ1-2; D not certain. Trimming removed 3 bases from V and 0 bases from J, with 5 bases in between. This CDR3 region has 13 residues. Germline CDR1 reads ENHRY; CDR2 reads SYGVKD. The CDR3: CAISEDSNYGYTF. The CDR3 DNA follows: TGTGCCATCAGTGAAGACTCTAACTATGGCTACACCTTC.

The chain employs TRBV5-1 and TRBJ2-1; 8 nucleotides line up with TRBD2. The V segment lost 7 bases and the J segment 6 bases; nucleotides outside the gene matches: 6. The CDR3 loop spans 13 amino acids. The germline gives CDR1 SGHRS, CDR2 YFSETQ. The CDR3, as DNA: TGCGCCAGCGGAACTAGCGGCACCAATGAGCAGTTCTTC. The encoded protein is CASGTSGTNEQFF.

The chain links TRBV9 to TRBJ2-1, with 14 bases matching TRBD2. Germline CDR1 SGDLS, CDR2 YYNGEE. The ends lost 2 bases at V and 8 bases at J; junction bases unmatched: 3. CDR3 size: 15 residues. CDR3 DNA sequence: TGTGCCAGCAGCGTCGAGGGACTAGCGGGAGATGAGCAGTTCTTC. Its protein product is CASSVEGLAGDEQFF.

The chain links TRBV10-3 to TRBJ2-1; D perhaps matches TRBD1 (5 bases). This CDR3 contains 15 residues. Trimming cost V 3 bases and J 8 bases, with 17 bases left between them. The germline V gene has CDR1 ENHRY and CDR2 SYGVKD. The CDR3 spells CAISDRAGQGDEQFF. The CDR3 nucleotides read TGTGCCATCAGTGATCGGGCAGGGCAGGGCGATGAGCAGTTCTTC.

This rearrangement joins TRBV7-6 to TRBJ2-3, with 13 positions matching TRBD2. V trimming: 6 bases; J trimming: 3 bases; junction bases outside the gene matches: 21. Germline CDR1 and CDR2: SGHVS and FNYEAQ. CDR3 length: 21 residues. CDR3 amino acids: CASRISAQGLAGRTSTDTQYF. The CDR3 nucleotides read TGTGCCAGCAGAATTAGCGCCCAGGGACTAGCGGGACGTACTTCTACAGATACGCAGTATTTT.

This clone showed up just a few times. The chain uses TRBV28 and TRBJ1-6; possible D gene TRBD1, 5 bases. In germline, CDR1 is MDHEN, CDR2 SYDVKM. This CDR3 has 16 amino acids. The V gene lost 1 base and the J gene lost 0 bases, with 7 bases spanning the gap. The CDR3 nucleotides read TGTGCCAGCAGTTTATTCGACAGCTCCTATAATTCACCCCTCCACTTT. Translating gives CASSLFDSSYNSPLHF.

The rearrangement links TRBV6-5 to TRBJ2-7; D gene unclear. CDR1 and CDR2 from the germline V gene are MNHEY and SVGAGI. Trimming removed 6 bases at V and 10 bases at J, with 16 bases between. The CDR3 has 12 residues. CDR3 sequence reads: CASSEALPKQYF. The CDR3 DNA follows: TGTGCCAGCAGCGAGGCGCTCCCAAAACAGTACTTC.

The rearrangement joins TRBV11-3 to TRBJ2-7; 7 bases map to TRBD1. This CDR3 spans 14 amino acids. With 5 bases clipped from V and 4 bases from J, the junction kept 8 bases outside the gene matches. Germline values: CDR1 SGHNT, CDR2 YENEEA. CDR3 in DNA: TGTGCCAGCAGCCCGAGACAGGGATGGTACGAGCAGTACTTC. Protein sequence: CASSPRQGWYEQYF.

This clone was seen only once. This rearrangement joins TRBV3-1 (or the pseudogene TRBV3-2) to TRBJ2-7, with D perhaps TRBD1 (5 bases). V was shortened by 5 bases and J by 7 bases, with 9 bases between the two germline ends. Per germline, CDR1 LGHDT and CDR2 YNNKEL (reference sequence). The CDR3 consists of 11 residues. The CDR3 loop is CASSEKGEQYF. The DNA of the CDR3 is TGTGCCAGCAGCGAAAAGGGGGAGCAGTACTTC.

The chain links TRBV6-5 to TRBJ2-7, with 7 bases that match TRBD1. Germline lookup yields CDR1 MNHEY and CDR2 SVGAGI. There are 14 residues in the CDR3. V lost 6 bases and J lost 0; bases outside the gene matches: 5. CDR3 region: CASSMDRSSYEQYF. CDR3 sequence (DNA): TGTGCCAGCAGCATGGACAGGAGCTCCTACGAGCAGTACTTC.

V gene TRBV19 combines with J gene TRBJ2-7; TRBD1 aligns across 9 bases. The J segment lost 13 bases and the V segment lost 6 bases, leaving 4 bases of the junction unmatched. Germline V CDR1 and CDR2: LNHDA, SQIVND (reference sequence). This CDR3 spans 10 amino acids. Here the CDR3 DNA reads TGTGCCAGTAGCCGGGACAGGGTCTACTTC. The encoded protein is CASSRDRVYF.

The chain's CDR3 is CASGLVESPQFF. The CDR3 DNA sequence: TGTGCTAGTGGTTTGGTAGAGTCCCCGCAGTTCTTC. This sequence joins TRBV12-5 and TRBJ2-1; D is uncertain. The CDR3 is 12 amino acids. V dropped 0 bases and J dropped 12 bases, with 9 bases sitting between them. Germline V gives CDR1 LGHNT, CDR2 FRNRAP.

The chain is built from TRBV28 and TRBJ2-7, with 9 bases lining up with TRBD1. The CDR3 loop spans 15 amino acids. The germline gives CDR1 MDHEN, CDR2 SYDVKM. V shed 5 bases and J 4 bases; nucleotides not matched to a gene: 9. CDR3 region: CASSPRGTGSYEQYF. In nucleotides, the CDR3 is TGTGCCAGCAGTCCCCGCGGGACAGGGTCGTACGAGCAGTACTTC.

This clone was observed a few times. The chain couples TRBV18 to TRBJ1-5, with a weak D call TRBD1 (6 bases). This CDR3 has 13 amino acids. V was shortened by 2 bases and J by 7 bases, with 9 bases between the two germline ends. Germline values: CDR1 KGHSH, CDR2 LQKENI. In nucleotides, the CDR3 is TGTGCCAGCTCACCAGAGGGGGACCAGCCCCAGCATTTT. Its protein product is CASSPEGDQPQHF. Looking up the rest from reference TRBV18 and TRBJ1-5 gives the full variable domain: NAGVMQNPRHLVRRRGQEARLRCSPMKGHSHVYWYRQLPEEGLKFMVYLQKENIIDESGMPKERFSAEFPKEGPSILRIQQVVRGDSAAYFCASSPEGDQPQHFGDGTRLSIL.

The chain links TRBV28 to TRBJ1-5; TRBD1 matches at 8 bases. The germline gives CDR1 MDHEN, CDR2 SYDVKM. The CDR3 has 19 amino acids. The trim removed 5 bases at V and 2 bases at J, leaving 17 bases unmatched. The CDR3 spells CASSLRQGQGWGGNQPQHF. CDR3 coding DNA: TGTGCCAGCAGTCTACGCCAAGGACAGGGATGGGGTGGCAATCAGCCCCAGCATTTT.

The chain employs TRBV2 and TRBJ1-2; a weak D match, TRBD1 (5 bases). Between the trimmed V and J ends, which lost 0 bases and 4 bases, there was a span of 6 bases. This CDR3 is 13 amino acids long. Germline V gene data show CDR1 as SNHLY and CDR2 as FYNNEI. The chain's CDR3 is CASSEADIYGYTF. Here the CDR3 DNA reads TGTGCCAGCAGTGAAGCGGACATCTATGGCTACACCTTC.

The chain couples TRBV28 to TRBJ1-4; D is uncertain. Trimming pared 5 bases from V and 2 bases from J, leaving 12 bases between. The CDR3 sequence is 15 residues long. The germline V gene encodes CDR1 MDHEN and CDR2 SYDVKM. The DNA for the CDR3 is TGTGCCAGCAGTCCCCCTTTCCCTACTAATGAAAAACTGTTTTTT. It is translated as CASSPPFPTNEKLFF.

The genes are TRBV7-2 and TRBJ1-3; D is perhaps TRBD1 (5 bases). V was pared by 5 bases and J by 4 bases, with 9 bases between. This CDR3 comprises 13 residues. Germline V gene data show CDR1 as SGHTA and CDR2 as FQGNSA. The CDR3: CASSNHRGNTIYF. CDR3 coding DNA: TGTGCCAGCAGCAATCACAGGGGAAACACCATATATTTT.

This clone occurred a few times. V and J are TRBV7-9 and TRBJ2-7; D is possibly TRBD2 (5 bases). There are 14 residues in the CDR3. Germline V gives CDR1 SEHNR, CDR2 FQNEAQ (reference sequence). Deletions cut 5 bases from V and 7 bases from J, with 18 bases between. Here the CDR3 DNA reads TGTGCCAGCAGCCTGGATAGGACTGCCTTAGAGCAGTACTTC. Its protein product is CASSLDRTALEQYF.